The next 32 T cell receptor beta chains were all read from a single sample in a study of tumour-infiltrating T cells in Burkitt lymphoma. Assay: immunoSEQ multiplex PCR; the TCRdb copy retains only in-frame clones and omits some. There are some 1,500 clones in the sample; more than 40% occur only once, and roughly 2.5% lies in the top ten. The specimen sequenced was tumor tissue. The receptors were sampled from a human donor with Burkitt lymphoma.

The chain joins TRBV9 to TRBJ1-2, with a weak D call TRBD1 (6 bases). Germline values: CDR1 SGDLS, CDR2 YYNGEE. V lost 3 bases, J lost 8 bases, and 11 bases lay in between. This CDR3 is 12 amino acids long. The CDR3 DNA sequence: TGTGCCAGCAGCGGAGGGGGGGACGGCTACACCTTC. Amino acids: CASSGGGDGYTF.

The chain joins TRBV9 to TRBJ2-7, with TRBD1 identical over 8 bases. Per the germline V gene, CDR1 is SGDLS and CDR2 is YYNGEE. The CDR3 runs 14 residues. V lost 1 base, J lost 3 bases, and 3 bases stayed unmatched. Written as DNA, the CDR3 is TGTGCCAGCAGCGTAACCGGACAGGGCTACGAGCAGTACTTC. Translated, it gives CASSVTGQGYEQYF.

The chain uses TRBV6-6 and TRBJ1-4; D is perhaps TRBD1 (5 bases). The CDR3 runs to 16 residues. Germline CDR1 MNHNY, CDR2 SVGAGI (reference sequence). The V and J ends lost 7 bases and 0 bases respectively, with 15 bases between them. The CDR3 loop reads CASTSGPGATNEKLFF. The CDR3 nucleotides are TGTGCCAGCACCTCTGGGCCGGGGGCAACTAATGAAAAACTGTTTTTT.

Only one count was recorded for this clone. The gene calls are TRBV4-3 and TRBJ1-2; D is perhaps TRBD1 (6 bases). Germline V CDR1 and CDR2: LGHNA, YSLEER. The CDR3 contains 14 residues. V gave up 0 bases and J gave up 4 bases, with 9 bases separating them. CDR3 bases: TGCGCCAGCAGCCAAGATCGGACAGTCTATGGCTACACCTTC. Its translation is CASSQDRTVYGYTF.

This clone was picked up a small number of times. CDR3 region: CASRLGSRDINEQYF. The CDR3 nucleotides are TGTGCCAGCAGACTAGGGAGTCGGGACATTAACGAGCAGTACTTC. The V gene is TRBV7-8, the J gene TRBJ2-7, with D perhaps matching TRBD1 (6 bases). Trimming took 6 bases from V and 5 from J, leaving 20 bases between them. The CDR3 sequence is 15 residues long. The germline gives CDR1 SGHVS, CDR2 FQNEAQ.

This clone was found a few times. This chain uses TRBV10-3 with TRBJ1-2, with D possibly being TRBD1 (5 bases). The CDR3 is made up of 13 amino acids. The V and J ends lost 7 bases and 10 bases respectively, with 19 bases between them. Germline values: CDR1 ENHRY, CDR2 SYGVKD. The CDR3 sequence: CAIKEGPGMNYTF. DNA of the CDR3: TGTGCCATCAAAGAGGGGCCAGGGATGAACTACACCTTC.

The chain recombines TRBV28 with TRBJ2-3; TRBD2 aligns across 8 bases. The V gene end was trimmed by 4 bases and the J gene end by 6 bases; junction bases not matched to a gene: 6. Germline CDR1 reads MDHEN; CDR2 reads SYDVKM. The CDR3 runs to 14 residues. The DNA for the CDR3 is TGTGCCAGCAGTTCGGGGGGGCGGGCGGATACGCAGTATTTT. This encodes CASSSGGRADTQYF.

This clone was counted only a few times. This chain uses TRBV19 with TRBJ2-1, with 7 bases fitting TRBD1. The CDR3 is made up of 12 amino acids. Trimming took 3 bases from V and 9 from J; bases not matched to a gene: 2. Germline CDR1 and CDR2: LNHDA and SQIVND (reference sequence). CDR3 sequence reads: CASSIGTAEQFF. The CDR3 coding sequence is TGTGCCAGTAGTATCGGGACAGCTGAGCAGTTCTTC.

Only a few counts were recorded for this clone. The chain carries TRBV4-3 and TRBJ1-1, with D hard to call. The CDR3 sequence is 16 residues long. V gave up 0 bases and J gave up 3 bases, with 14 bases separating them. In germline, CDR1 is LGHNA, CDR2 YSLEER. The CDR3, as DNA: TGCGCCAGCAGCCAAGATTGGAAGGGAGTATACACTGAAGCTTTCTTT. Amino acid sequence: CASSQDWKGVYTEAFF.

Only a few counts were recorded for this clone. The chain combines TRBV6-5 with TRBJ2-7; D is tentatively TRBD1 or TRBD2 (5 bases each). Per the germline V gene, CDR1 is MNHEY and CDR2 is SVGAGI. V was shortened by 6 bases and J by 3 bases, with 18 bases between the two germline ends. The CDR3 runs to 15 residues. CDR3 bases: TGTGCCAGCAGCCAAGCCCGGGACGCCGGCTACGAGCAGTACTTC. It translates to CASSQARDAGYEQYF.

Only a few counts were recorded for this clone. This sequence joins TRBV4-2 and TRBJ1-2; no definite D call. Looked up from germline, CDR1 is LGHNA and CDR2 is YNFKEQ. Trimming cost V 2 bases and J 4 bases, with 8 bases left between them. The CDR3 extends over 13 amino acids. The CDR3 loop is CASSQSGSYGYTF. The CDR3 nucleotides are TGTGCCAGCAGCCAAAGTGGCAGCTATGGCTACACCTTC.

The rearrangement links TRBV7-2 to TRBJ2-5; no reliable D call. V was clipped by 1 base and J by 3 bases, with 9 bases between them. Germline V gives CDR1 SGHTA, CDR2 FQGNSA. The CDR3 totals 14 residues. The CDR3: CASSLDLAEETQYF. The CDR3 DNA follows: TGTGCCAGCAGCTTAGACCTTGCTGAAGAGACCCAGTACTTC.

The chain employs TRBV4-1 and TRBJ1-1; a weak D match, TRBD1 (5 bases). V was shortened by 0 bases and J by 6 bases, with 14 bases between the two germline ends. The CDR3 length is 15 residues. The germline gives CDR1 MGHRA, CDR2 YSYEKL. CDR3 region: CASSQDGGRRAEAFF. DNA for the CDR3: TGCGCCAGCAGCCAAGATGGGGGAAGGAGGGCTGAAGCTTTCTTT.

The J gene is TRBJ2-5, the V gene TRBV5-1; 7 bases match TRBD1. V gave up 0 bases and J gave up 11 bases; unmatched junction bases: 1. This CDR3 contains 11 residues. Germline V CDR1 and CDR2: SGHRS, YFSETQ. CDR3 residues: CASSLEGAQYF. CDR3 DNA: TGCGCCAGCAGCTTGGAGGGGGCACAGTACTTC. Filled out from reference TRBV5-1 and TRBJ2-5, the complete variable domain reads KAGVTQTPRYLIKTRGQQVTLSCSPISGHRSVSWYQQTPGQGLQFLFEYFSETQRNKGNFPGRFSGRQFSNSRSEMNVSTLELGDSALYLCASSLEGAQYFGPGTRLLVL.

This chain uses TRBV19 with TRBJ1-1; 10 bases line up with TRBD1. CDR1 is LNHDA, CDR2 SQIVND, per germline (reference sequence). Unmatched junction bases numbered 10, after V lost 4 bases and J lost 11 bases. The CDR3 contains 14 residues. In DNA, the CDR3 is TGTGCCAGTAGTACCGGACAGGGGGGCGTCGGGGCTTTCTTT. Its translation: CASSTGQGGVGAFF. The complete variable domain, with remaining parts taken from reference TRBV19 and TRBJ1-1, reads DGGITQSPKYLFRKEGQNVTLSCEQNLNHDAMYWYRQDPGQGLRLIYYSQIVNDFQKGDIAEGYSVSREKKESFPLTVTSAQKNPTAFYLCASSTGQGGVGAFFGQGTRLTVV.

The rearrangement joins TRBV19 to TRBJ1-1; no reliable D call. The CDR3 consists of 15 residues. Per the germline V gene, CDR1 is LNHDA and CDR2 is SQIVND (reference sequence). V was clipped by 5 bases and J by 4 bases, with 17 bases between them. The DNA for the CDR3 is TGTGCCAGTAGTGGAATGTTTGCCTGGGGCACTGAAGCTTTCTTT. It specifies CASSGMFAWGTEAFF. Combining the CDR3 with reference TRBV19 and TRBJ1-1 gives the whole variable domain DGGITQSPKYLFRKEGQNVTLSCEQNLNHDAMYWYRQDPGQGLRLIYYSQIVNDFQKGDIAEGYSVSREKKESFPLTVTSAQKNPTAFYLCASSGMFAWGTEAFFGQGTRLTVV.

The rearrangement links TRBV9 to TRBJ1-1; D is unclear. Germline V gene lookup returns CDR1 SGDLS and CDR2 YYNGEE. V was shortened by 7 bases and J by 1 base, with 17 bases between the two germline ends. This CDR3 has 15 residues. As DNA, the CDR3 is TGTGCCAGCTCGGGTCCGGGTTTGACGAACACTGAAGCTTTCTTT. This translates into CASSGPGLTNTEAFF. Together with reference TRBV9 and TRBJ1-1, the CDR3 gives the full variable domain: DSGVTQTPKHLITATGQRVTLRCSPRSGDLSVYWYQQSLDQGLQFLIQYYNGEERAKGNILERFSAQQFPDLHSELNLSSLELGDSALYFCASSGPGLTNTEAFFGQGTRLTVV.

This clone has a handful of counts. This rearrangement joins TRBV9 to TRBJ1-2, with D tentatively TRBD1 (6 bases). There are 17 residues in the CDR3. The germline gives CDR1 SGDLS, CDR2 YYNGEE. The V gene lost 0 bases and the J gene lost 2 bases, with 17 bases spanning the gap. The CDR3 nucleotides are TGTGCCAGCAGCGTAGGCGACACAGGACAGATCAACTATGGCTACACCTTC. This sequence encodes CASSVGDTGQINYGYTF.

V is TRBV11-2 and J is TRBJ1-2, with a weak D call TRBD1 (5 bases). Trimming stripped 0 bases from V and 5 bases from J, with 10 bases between. The CDR3 has 14 amino acids. Germline loops: CDR1 SGHAT, CDR2 FQNNGV. The CDR3: CASSLERDPYGYTF. The CDR3 bases are TGTGCCAGCAGCTTAGAGAGGGACCCTTATGGCTACACCTTC.

The chain recombines TRBV9 with TRBJ2-2; TRBD2 might be the D (6 bases). The V gene lost 0 bases and the J gene lost 4 bases, with 10 bases spanning the gap. Looked up from germline, CDR1 is SGDLS and CDR2 is YYNGEE. The CDR3 runs to 15 residues. The CDR3 spells CASSVGLASTGELFF. CDR3 DNA: TGTGCCAGCAGCGTAGGGCTAGCGAGCACCGGGGAGCTGTTTTTT.

The chain is built from TRBV9 and TRBJ2-5; D call uncertain. Trimming stripped 0 bases from V and 5 bases from J, with 5 bases between. The V gene's germline CDR1 is SGDLS and CDR2 YYNGEE. The CDR3 has 12 residues. This chain's CDR3 is CASSVDGETQYF. For the CDR3, the DNA is TGTGCCAGCAGCGTAGACGGTGAGACCCAGTACTTC.

A few counts support this clone. DNA for the CDR3: TGTGCCATCCAGCTGGATTACACAGATACGCAGTATTTT. The encoded protein is CAIQLDYTDTQYF. The rearrangement joins TRBV2 to TRBJ2-3, with D hard to call. Germline CDR1 reads SNHLY; CDR2 reads FYNNEI. CDR3 length: 13 amino acids. With 10 bases removed from V and 2 bases from J, the gap between germline ends came to 13 bases. The full variable domain, its missing parts supplied by reference TRBV2 and TRBJ2-3, is EPEVTQTPSHQVTQMGQEVILRCVPISNHLYFYWYRQILGQKVEFLVSFYNNEISEKSEIFDDQFSVERPDGSNFTLKIRSTKLEDSAMYFCAIQLDYTDTQYFGPGTRLTVL.

This clone turned up a few times. The V call is TRBV5-4, the J call TRBJ1-2; 8 bases map to TRBD1. Per germline, CDR1 SGHNT and CDR2 YYREEE (reference sequence). The CDR3 runs 14 residues. With V trimmed by 7 bases and J by 4 bases, 9 bases remained unmatched. The CDR3 is CASGYRGDSYGYTF. CDR3 coding DNA: TGTGCCAGCGGTTACAGGGGGGATAGCTATGGCTACACCTTC.

V usage is TRBV6-6 and J usage is TRBJ1-2; weak D call: TRBD1 (6 bases). Trimming shortened V by 6 bases and J by 6 bases, and 11 bases separated the two germline ends. The V gene's germline CDR1 is MNHNY and CDR2 SVGAGI (reference sequence). The CDR3 runs to 12 residues. This chain's CDR3 is CASSSSGDGYTF. CDR3 nucleotide sequence: TGTGCCAGCAGCTCATCAGGGGATGGCTACACCTTC.

The chain uses TRBV7-9 and TRBJ2-7; the match to TRBD1 covers 9 bases. The length of the CDR3 is 16 residues. Germline assignment: CDR1 SEHNR and CDR2 FQNEAQ (reference sequence). V shed 5 bases, J shed 4 bases, and the junction held 12 bases outside the gene matches. Written as DNA, the CDR3 is TGTGCCAGCAGCCATACCCGGACAGGGGAGCGATACGAGCAGTACTTC. It specifies CASSHTRTGERYEQYF.

This clone was observed a few times. The rearrangement joins TRBV6-5 to TRBJ2-7; the match to TRBD1 covers 7 bases. This CDR3 is built from 13 residues. CDR1 is MNHEY, CDR2 SVGAGI, per germline. V lost 5 bases, J lost 4 bases, and 5 bases stayed unmatched. Written as DNA, the CDR3 is TGTGCCAGCAGTCAGGGACAGCCATACGAGCAGTACTTC. Its protein is CASSQGQPYEQYF.

The sample holds a few counts of this clone. This chain joins TRBV10-3 and TRBJ1-2; TRBD1 matches 7 bases. This CDR3 is 17 amino acids long. V dropped 1 base and J dropped 4; count of bases not matched to a gene: 12. Germline CDR1 is ENHRY and CDR2 is SYGVKD. CDR3 sequence (DNA): TGTGCCATCAGTGAGTTGGAAGAGTCAGGGGGTATCTATGGCTACACCTTC. Protein product: CAISELEESGGIYGYTF.

This rearrangement joins TRBV5-4 to TRBJ1-2; D may be TRBD1 (5 bases). Germline V gene sequence: CDR1 SGHNT, CDR2 YYREEE (reference sequence). V was trimmed by 1 base and J by 10 bases, leaving 11 bases between them. The CDR3 runs to 12 residues. CDR3 loop: CASSLLGGFYTF. The DNA of the CDR3 is TGTGCCAGCAGCTTGTTGGGGGGATTCTACACCTTC.

This clone has only a few counts. This chain links TRBV10-3 with TRBJ1-1; possible D gene TRBD1, 6 bases. The length of the CDR3 is 14 residues. V was clipped by 5 bases and J by 1 base, with 11 bases between them. The germline V gene has CDR1 ENHRY and CDR2 SYGVKD. The CDR3 protein is CAISKDRENTEAFF. In DNA form, the CDR3 reads TGTGCCATCAGTAAGGACAGAGAGAACACTGAAGCTTTCTTT.

The gene calls are TRBV4-3 and TRBJ1-4; 9 bases align to TRBD1. The ends lost 0 bases at V and 2 bases at J; junction bases unmatched: 13. The V gene's germline CDR1 is LGHNA and CDR2 YSLEER. This CDR3 has 20 amino acids. In DNA, the CDR3 is TGCGCCAGCAGCCAAGATGTCCAGGGACAGGGAAGGGGCACTAATGAAAAACTGTTTTTT. Amino acid sequence: CASSQDVQGQGRGTNEKLFF.

This clone has only a few counts. The chain carries TRBV6-5 and TRBJ1-2; possibly TRBD1 for D (5 bases). CDR3 length: 15 residues. V shed 8 bases and J shed 8 bases, with 24 bases lying between them. Germline assignment: CDR1 MNHEY and CDR2 SVGAGI. Here the CDR3 DNA reads TGTGCCAGCCAACCGAGTTGGGGACCTCTGGACGGCTACACCTTC. The encoded protein is CASQPSWGPLDGYTF.

The rearrangement links TRBV5-4 to TRBJ2-2; D possibly corresponds to TRBD2 (5 bases). This CDR3 is 14 amino acids long. Germline V gene data show CDR1 as SGHNT and CDR2 as YYREEE (reference sequence). The ends were cut back, 1 base at V and 1 base at J, with 5 bases in the middle. The CDR3 DNA is TGTGCCAGCAGCTTGCGGGGGAACACCGGGGAGCTGTTTTTT. It codes for CASSLRGNTGELFF.